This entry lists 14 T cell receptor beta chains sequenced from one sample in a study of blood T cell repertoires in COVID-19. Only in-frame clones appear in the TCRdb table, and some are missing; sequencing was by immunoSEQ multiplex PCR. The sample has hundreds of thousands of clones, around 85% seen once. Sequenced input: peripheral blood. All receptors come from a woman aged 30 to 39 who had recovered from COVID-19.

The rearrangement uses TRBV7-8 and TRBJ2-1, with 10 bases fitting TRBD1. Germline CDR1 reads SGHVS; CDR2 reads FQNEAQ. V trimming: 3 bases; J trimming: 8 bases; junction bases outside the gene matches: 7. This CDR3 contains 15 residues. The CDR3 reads CASSLGDRGMDEQFF. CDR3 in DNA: TGTGCCAGCAGCTTGGGGGACAGGGGAATGGATGAGCAGTTCTTC.

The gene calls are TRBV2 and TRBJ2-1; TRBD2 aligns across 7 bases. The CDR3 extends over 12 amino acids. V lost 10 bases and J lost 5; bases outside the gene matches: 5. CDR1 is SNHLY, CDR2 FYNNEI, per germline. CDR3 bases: TGTGCCACAAGGGGACTAAACAATGAGCAGTTCTTC. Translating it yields CATRGLNNEQFF.

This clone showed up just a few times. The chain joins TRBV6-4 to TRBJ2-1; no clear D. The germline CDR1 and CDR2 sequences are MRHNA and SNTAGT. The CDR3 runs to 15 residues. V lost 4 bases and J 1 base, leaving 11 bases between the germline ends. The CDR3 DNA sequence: TGTGCCAGCAGTGGCGCCAGGCAATCCTACAATGAGCAGTTCTTC. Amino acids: CASSGARQSYNEQFF.

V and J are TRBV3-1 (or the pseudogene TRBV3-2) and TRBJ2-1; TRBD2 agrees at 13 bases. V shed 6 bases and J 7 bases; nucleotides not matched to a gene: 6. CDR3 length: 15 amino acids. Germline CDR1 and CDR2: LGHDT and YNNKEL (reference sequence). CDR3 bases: TGTGCCAGCAGGCGAACTAGCGGGGGGGGAAATGAGCAGTTCTTC. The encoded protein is CASRRTSGGGNEQFF.

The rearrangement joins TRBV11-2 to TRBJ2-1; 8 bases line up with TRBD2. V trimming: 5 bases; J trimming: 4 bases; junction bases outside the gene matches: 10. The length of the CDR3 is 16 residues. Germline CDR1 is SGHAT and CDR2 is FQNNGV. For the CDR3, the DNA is TGTGCCAGCAGCATAACGACTAGCGTTTCTTACAATGAGCAGTTCTTC. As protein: CASSITTSVSYNEQFF.

Written as DNA, the CDR3 is TGTGCCAGCAGTGATCGAGGGGGGGATGAAAAACTGTTTTTT. Amino acid sequence: CASSDRGGDEKLFF. The chain joins TRBV2 to TRBJ1-4; a possible D gene is TRBD1 (6 bases). The V end lost 3 bases, the J end lost 6 bases, and 11 bases lay between the germline ends. Germline values: CDR1 SNHLY, CDR2 FYNNEI. The CDR3 length is 14 residues. Using reference TRBV2 and TRBJ1-4 for the parts outside the CDR3, the full variable domain is EPEVTQTPSHQVTQMGQEVILRCVPISNHLYFYWYRQILGQKVEFLVSFYNNEISEKSEIFDDQFSVERPDGSNFTLKIRSTKLEDSAMYFCASSDRGGDEKLFFGSGTQLSVL.

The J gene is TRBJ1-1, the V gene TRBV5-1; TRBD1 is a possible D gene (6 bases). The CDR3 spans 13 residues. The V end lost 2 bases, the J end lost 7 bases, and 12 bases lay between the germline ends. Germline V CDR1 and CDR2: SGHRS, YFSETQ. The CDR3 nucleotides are TGCGCCAGCAGCTTCGCAGGGGAAGGTGAAGCTTTCTTT. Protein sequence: CASSFAGEGEAFF.

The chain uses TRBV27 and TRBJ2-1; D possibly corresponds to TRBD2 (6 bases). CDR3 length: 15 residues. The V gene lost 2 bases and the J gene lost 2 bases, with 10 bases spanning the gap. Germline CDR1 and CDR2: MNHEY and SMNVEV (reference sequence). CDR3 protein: CASSLVGGTYNEQFF. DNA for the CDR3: TGTGCCAGCAGTTTAGTGGGGGGTACCTACAATGAGCAGTTCTTC.

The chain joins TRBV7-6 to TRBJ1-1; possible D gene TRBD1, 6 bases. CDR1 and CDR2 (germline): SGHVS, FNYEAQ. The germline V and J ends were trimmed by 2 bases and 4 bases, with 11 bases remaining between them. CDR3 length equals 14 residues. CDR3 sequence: CASSLRGGSTEAFF. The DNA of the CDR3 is TGTGCCAGCAGCTTAAGAGGGGGAAGCACTGAAGCTTTCTTT.

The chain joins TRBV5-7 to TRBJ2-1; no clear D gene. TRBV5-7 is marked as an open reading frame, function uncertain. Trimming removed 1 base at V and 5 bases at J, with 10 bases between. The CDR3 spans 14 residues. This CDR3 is CASSLKVAHNEQFF. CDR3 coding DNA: TGTGCCAGCAGCTTGAAAGTGGCCCACAATGAGCAGTTCTTC.

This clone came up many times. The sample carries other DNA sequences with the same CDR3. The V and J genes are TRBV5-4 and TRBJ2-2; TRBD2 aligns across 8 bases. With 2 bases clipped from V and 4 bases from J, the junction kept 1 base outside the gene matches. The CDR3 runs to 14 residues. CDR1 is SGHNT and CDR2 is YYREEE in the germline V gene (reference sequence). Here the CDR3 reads CASSLAGATGELFF. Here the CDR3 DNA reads TGTGCCAGCAGCTTAGCGGGGGCCACCGGGGAGCTGTTTTTT.

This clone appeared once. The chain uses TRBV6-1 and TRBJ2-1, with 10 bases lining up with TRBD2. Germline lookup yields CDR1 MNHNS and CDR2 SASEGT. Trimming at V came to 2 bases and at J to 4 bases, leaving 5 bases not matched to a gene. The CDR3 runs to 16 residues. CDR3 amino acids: CASSELAGATYNEQFF. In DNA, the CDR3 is TGTGCCAGCAGTGAACTAGCGGGGGCGACGTACAATGAGCAGTTCTTC.

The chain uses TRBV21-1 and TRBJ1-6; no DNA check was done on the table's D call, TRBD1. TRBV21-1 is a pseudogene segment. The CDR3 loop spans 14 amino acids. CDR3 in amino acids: CASGWASNNSPLHF. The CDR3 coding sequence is TGTGCCAGCGGATGGGCCAGTAATAATTCACCCCTCCACTTT.

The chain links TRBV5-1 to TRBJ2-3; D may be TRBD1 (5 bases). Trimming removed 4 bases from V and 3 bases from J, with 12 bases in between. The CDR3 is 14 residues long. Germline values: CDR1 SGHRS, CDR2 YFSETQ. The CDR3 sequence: CASSPKGLTDTQYF. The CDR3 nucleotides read TGCGCCAGCAGCCCCAAGGGGCTAACAGATACGCAGTATTTT.